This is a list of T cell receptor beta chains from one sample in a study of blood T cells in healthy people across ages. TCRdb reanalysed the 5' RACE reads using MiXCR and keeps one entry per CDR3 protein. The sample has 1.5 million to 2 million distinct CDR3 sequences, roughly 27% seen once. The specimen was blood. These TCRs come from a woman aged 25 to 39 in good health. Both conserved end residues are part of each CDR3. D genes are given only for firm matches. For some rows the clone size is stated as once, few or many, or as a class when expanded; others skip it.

CASSTDGRGDIQYF	TGTGCCAGCAGCACCGACGGTCGGGGAGACATTCAGTACTTC	-	few	TRBV7-2	TRBJ2-4
CASSELAESTDTQYF	TGTGCCAGCAGTGAATTAGCGGAAAGCACAGATACGCAGTATTTT	-	-	TRBV6-1	TRBJ2-3
CASSYLYPRDSDAEAFF	TGTGCCAGCAGTTACCTCTACCCCCGGGACAGTGACGCTGAAGCTTTCTTT	TRBD1	-	TRBV6-5	TRBJ1-1
CSGGEANQPQHF	TGCAGCGGGGGGGAGGCCAATCAGCCCCAGCATTTT	-	many	TRBV29-1	TRBJ1-5
CASSLGGDRGTRSYNEQFF	TGTGCCAGCAGCCTTGGGGGGGATCGGGGGACTAGGTCCTACAATGAGCAGTTCTTC	TRBD2	-	TRBV3-1	TRBJ2-1
CASNLTAGASEQYF	TGCGCCAGCAACTTGACAGCGGGAGCATCCGAGCAGTACTTC	TRBD2	-	TRBV5-1	TRBJ2-7
CSVGGGLSNEQFF	TGCAGCGTCGGAGGGGGACTGTCCAATGAGCAGTTCTTC	-	-	TRBV29-1	TRBJ2-1
CSARPALGSFEQYF	TGCAGTGCTAGGCCGGCCCTCGGGAGTTTCGAGCAGTACTTC	-	-	TRBV20-1	TRBJ2-7
CAVWPGAGANVLTF	TGTGCCGTCTGGCCAGGGGCTGGGGCCAACGTCCTGACTTTC	-	few	TRBV11-2	TRBJ2-6
CATRTGTGAYEQYF	TGTGCCACCAGGACCGGGACAGGGGCCTACGAGCAGTACTTC	TRBD1	many	TRBV15	TRBJ2-7
CASRDRALEQYF	TGCGCCAGCAGGGACAGGGCCCTCGAGCAGTACTTC	TRBD1	many	TRBV10-2	TRBJ2-7
CASSPQVPRFYEQYF	TGTGCCAGCAGCCCACAGGTTCCCCGGTTTTACGAGCAGTACTTC	-	few	TRBV11-2	TRBJ2-7
CASSEGGASITDTQYF	TGTGCCAGCAGTGAGGGAGGGGCGAGTATCACAGATACGCAGTATTTT	TRBD2	-	TRBV6-1	TRBJ2-3
CASSLWSGTGNTEAFF	TGTGCCAGCAGTTTATGGTCCGGGACAGGGAACACTGAAGCTTTCTTT	TRBD1	once	TRBV27	TRBJ1-1
CASSESGLGELFF	TGTGCCAGCAGTGAATCGGGGCTCGGGGAGCTGTTTTTT	-	once	TRBV2	TRBJ2-2
CASSYGPTDTQYF	TGTGCCAGCAGTTATGGGCCAACAGATACGCAGTATTTT	-	few	TRBV27	TRBJ2-3
CASSLRRETQNF	TGTGCCAGCAGTTTACGGCGGGAGACCCAGAACTTC	TRBD2	once	TRBV12-3/TRBV12-4	TRBJ2-5
CSVRGALTDTQYF	TGCAGCGTTAGAGGGGCGCTCACAGATACGCAGTATTTT	-	-	TRBV29-1	TRBJ2-3
CSARDHGGGVYGYTF	TGCAGTGCTAGAGATCACGGGGGCGGGGTATATGGCTACACCTTC	-	many	TRBV20-1	TRBJ1-2
CAISERAGGAEQYF	TGTGCCATCAGTGAGCGGGCAGGGGGCGCCGAGCAGTACTTC	TRBD1	many	TRBV10-3	TRBJ2-7
CASGSSEYYEQYF	TGTGCTAGTGGATCTAGCGAGTACTACGAGCAGTACTTC	-	few	TRBV12-5	TRBJ2-7
CASSYRLQRLDGYTF	TGTGCCAGCAGTTACCGACTTCAAAGGCTAGATGGCTACACCTTC	-	many	TRBV6-2/TRBV6-3	TRBJ1-2
CAAAPPGQGTGELYF	TGTGCCGCGGCCCCCCCGGGACAGGGCACCGGGGAGCTGTATTTT	TRBD1	-	TRBV24-1	TRBJ2-2
CASGPGTGVGNIQYF	TGTGCCAGCGGTCCCGGGACAGGGGTCGGAAACATTCAGTACTTC	TRBD1	-	TRBV3-1	TRBJ2-4
CASSYSYGPSSYNGQFF	TGTGCCAGCAGTTACTCTTACGGGCCCAGCTCCTACAATGGGCAGTTCTTC	-	-	TRBV6-6	TRBJ2-1
CASSVQEDQPQHF	TGTGCCAGCAGTGTACAGGAAGATCAGCCCCAGCATTTT	-	-	TRBV12-3/TRBV12-4	TRBJ1-5
CATLDPAGEAFF	TGTGCCACACTAGATCCGGCAGGGGAGGCTTTCTTT	-	-	TRBV2	TRBJ1-1
CASSLRTGAISYNEQFF	TGCGCCAGCAGCCTCCGGACAGGGGCGATCTCCTACAATGAGCAGTTCTTC	TRBD1	-	TRBV5-1	TRBJ2-1
CASGPGQGMNPPLHF	TGTGCCAGCGGTCCCGGGCAGGGAATGAATCCACCCCTCCACTTT	-	-	TRBV12-3/TRBV12-4	TRBJ1-6
CASSLGEMGTGELFF	TGTGCCAGCAGCCTGGGAGAGATGGGTACCGGGGAGCTGTTTTTT	-	-	TRBV4-2	TRBJ2-2
CASSSGDRAGGYTF	TGTGCCAGCAGTTCCGGGGACAGGGCGGGTGGCTACACCTTC	TRBD1	-	TRBV12-3/TRBV12-4	TRBJ1-2
CASSLIGGSGSNEQFF	TGTGCCAGCTCCCTAATAGGTGGCAGCGGGAGCAATGAGCAGTTCTTC	TRBD2	many	TRBV18	TRBJ2-1
CASSLFSTEAFF	TGTGCCAGCAGCTTATTTTCCACTGAAGCTTTCTTT	-	-	TRBV11-1	TRBJ1-1
CASSQDGGMSRTGELFF	TGTGCCAGCAGCCAAGATGGCGGGATGTCCCGGACCGGGGAGCTGTTTTTT	-	few	TRBV14	TRBJ2-2
CASSLRGLHSYEQYF	TGTGCCAGCAGTTTACGAGGGCTACACTCCTACGAGCAGTACTTC	-	-	TRBV28	TRBJ2-7
CSALTLGQETQYF	TGCAGTGCCCTGACGTTGGGGCAAGAGACCCAGTACTTC	-	few	TRBV20-1	TRBJ2-5